Included here is one TCR beta chain sequence, with context. Antigen unknown. Making the TCR beta libraries involved quantitative 5'-RACE with molecular barcodes. TCRdb independently ran MiXCR on the 5' RACE reads; one entry per CDR3 protein. The sample carries about 390,000 distinct CDR3 sequences, 20% to 25% recorded once. The data were obtained in a study of CD8 T cells in ankylosing spondylitis. Study observations and caveats: There was reportedly significant enrichment of clones that were disease-linked in matched ankylosing spondylitis synovial fluid. Certain motif variants had earlier been reported in reactive arthritis synovial fluid and blood. In ankylosing spondylitis blood, a motif of 7 to 9 highly homologous TCR beta variants appeared characteristic. Relatively scarce in peripheral blood, disease-linked clones were CD8+.

Germline assignment: CDR1 SGHNT and CDR2 YYREEE (reference sequence). This CDR3 contains 14 residues. Trimming left V 5 bases short and J 5 bases short, with 16 bases between. V is TRBV5-4 and J is TRBJ2-5; D gene unclear. The clonotype comes from a male donor with ankylosing spondylitis. Sequences were obtained from blood, either unsorted or a sorted T cell fraction (not recorded which). CDR3 region: CASRLGNGEETQYF. The CDR3 DNA reads as TGTGCCAGCAGACTCGGAAATGGCGAGGAGACCCAGTACTTC.